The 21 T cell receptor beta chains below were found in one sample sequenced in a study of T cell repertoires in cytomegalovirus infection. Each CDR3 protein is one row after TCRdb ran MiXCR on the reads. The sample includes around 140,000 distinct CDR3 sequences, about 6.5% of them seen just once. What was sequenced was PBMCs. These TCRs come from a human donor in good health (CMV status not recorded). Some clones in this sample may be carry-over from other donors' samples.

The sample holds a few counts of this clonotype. The chain's CDR3 is CAVGLRGEKLFF. CDR3 nucleotide sequence: TGTGCCGTCGGCTTGAGGGGGGAAAAACTGTTTTTT. The chain couples TRBV19 to TRBJ1-4; perhaps TRBD1 as D (6 bases). V shed 11 bases and J shed 8 bases, with 15 bases lying between them. CDR1 and CDR2 (germline): LNHDA, SQIVND (reference sequence). There are 12 residues in the CDR3. The full variable domain, its missing parts supplied by reference TRBV19 and TRBJ1-4, is DGGITQSPKYLFRKEGQNVTLSCEQNLNHDAMYWYRQDPGQGLRLIYYSQIVNDFQKGDIAEGYSVSREKKESFPLTVTSAQKNPTAFYLCAVGLRGEKLFFGSGTQLSVL.

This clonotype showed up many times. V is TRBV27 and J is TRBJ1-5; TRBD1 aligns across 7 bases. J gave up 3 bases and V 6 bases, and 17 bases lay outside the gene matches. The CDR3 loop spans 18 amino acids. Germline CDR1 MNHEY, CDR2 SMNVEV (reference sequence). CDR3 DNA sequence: TGTGCCAGCAGACCCAACACCCTGGACAGGTCTATCAATCAGCCCCAGCATTTT. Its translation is CASRPNTLDRSINQPQHF.

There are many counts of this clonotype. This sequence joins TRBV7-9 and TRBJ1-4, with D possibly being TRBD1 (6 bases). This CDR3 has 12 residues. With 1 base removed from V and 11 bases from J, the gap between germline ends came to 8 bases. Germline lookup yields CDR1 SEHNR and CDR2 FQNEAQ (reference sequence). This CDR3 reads CASSLEQGKLFF. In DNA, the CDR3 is TGTGCCAGCAGCTTAGAACAGGGCAAACTGTTTTTT. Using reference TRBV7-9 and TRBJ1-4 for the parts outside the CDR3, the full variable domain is DTGVSQNPRHKITKRGQNVTFRCDPISEHNRLYWYRQTLGQGPEFLTYFQNEAQLEKSRLLSDRFSAERPKGSFSTLEIQRTEQGDSAMYLCASSLEQGKLFFGSGTQLSVL.

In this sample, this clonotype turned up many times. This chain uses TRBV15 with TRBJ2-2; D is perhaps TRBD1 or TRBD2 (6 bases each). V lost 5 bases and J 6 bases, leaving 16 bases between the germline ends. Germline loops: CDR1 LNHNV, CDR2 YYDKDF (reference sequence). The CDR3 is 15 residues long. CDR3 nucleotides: TGTGCCACCAGCCAGAGGAGGGGGGCCGCCGGGGAGCTGTTTTTT. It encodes CATSQRRGAAGELFF.

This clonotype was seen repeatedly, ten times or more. The chain's CDR3 is CASSLYGTADTQYF. CDR3 nucleotides: TGTGCCAGCAGTTTATACGGGACAGCGGATACGCAGTATTTT. The V and J genes are TRBV28 and TRBJ2-3, with TRBD1 matching over 7 bases. CDR3 length equals 14 residues. V lost 1 base to trimming and J lost 6 bases; unmatched junction nucleotides: 4. Germline V CDR1 and CDR2: MDHEN, SYDVKM.

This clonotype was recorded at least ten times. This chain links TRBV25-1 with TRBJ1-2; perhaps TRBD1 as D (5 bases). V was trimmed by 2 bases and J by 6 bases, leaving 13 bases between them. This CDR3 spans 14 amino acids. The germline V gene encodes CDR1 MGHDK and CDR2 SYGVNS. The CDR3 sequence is CASSELRAQDGYTF. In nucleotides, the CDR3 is TGTGCCAGCAGTGAACTCAGGGCGCAGGATGGCTACACCTTC.

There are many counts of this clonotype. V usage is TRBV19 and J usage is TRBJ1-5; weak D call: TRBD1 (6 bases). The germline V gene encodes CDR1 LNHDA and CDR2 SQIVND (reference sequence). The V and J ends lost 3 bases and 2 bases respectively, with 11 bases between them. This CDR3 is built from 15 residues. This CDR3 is CASSIRGRGNQPQHF. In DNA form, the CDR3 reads TGTGCCAGTAGTATCAGGGGACGAGGCAATCAGCCCCAGCATTTT.

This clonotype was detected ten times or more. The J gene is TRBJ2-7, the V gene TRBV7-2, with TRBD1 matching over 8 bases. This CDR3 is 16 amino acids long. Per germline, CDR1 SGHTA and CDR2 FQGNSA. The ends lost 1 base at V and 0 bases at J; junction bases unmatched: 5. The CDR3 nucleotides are TGTGCCAGCAGCTTAGTGCTGACAGGGGACTCCTACGAGCAGTACTTC. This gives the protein CASSLVLTGDSYEQYF. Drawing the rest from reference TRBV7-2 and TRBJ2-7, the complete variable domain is GAGVSQSPSNKVTEKGKDVELRCDPISGHTALYWYRQSLGQGLEFLIYFQGNSAPDKSGLPSDRFSAERTGGSVSTLTIQRTQQEDSAVYLCASSLVLTGDSYEQYFGPGTRLTVT.

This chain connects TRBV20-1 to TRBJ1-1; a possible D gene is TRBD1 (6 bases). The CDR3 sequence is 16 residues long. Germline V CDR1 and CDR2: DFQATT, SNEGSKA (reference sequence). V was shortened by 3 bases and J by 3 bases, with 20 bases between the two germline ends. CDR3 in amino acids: CSARQVQQGQDTEAFF. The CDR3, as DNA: TGCAGTGCTAGGCAAGTCCAACAGGGTCAGGACACTGAAGCTTTCTTT.

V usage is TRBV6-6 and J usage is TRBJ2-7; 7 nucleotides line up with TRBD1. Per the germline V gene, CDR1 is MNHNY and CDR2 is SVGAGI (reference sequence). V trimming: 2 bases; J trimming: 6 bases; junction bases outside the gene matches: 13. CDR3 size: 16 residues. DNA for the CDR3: TGTGCCAGCAGTTACCCCGCCCAGACAGGGAAAGGCGAGCAGTACTTC. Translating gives CASSYPAQTGKGEQYF.

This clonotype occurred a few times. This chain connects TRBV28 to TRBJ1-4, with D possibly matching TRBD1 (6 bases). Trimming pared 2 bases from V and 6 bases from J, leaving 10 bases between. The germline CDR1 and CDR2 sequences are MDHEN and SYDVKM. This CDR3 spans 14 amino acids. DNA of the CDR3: TGTGCCAGCAGTTTAACGGGGGCGGATGAAAAACTGTTTTTT. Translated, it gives CASSLTGADEKLFF.

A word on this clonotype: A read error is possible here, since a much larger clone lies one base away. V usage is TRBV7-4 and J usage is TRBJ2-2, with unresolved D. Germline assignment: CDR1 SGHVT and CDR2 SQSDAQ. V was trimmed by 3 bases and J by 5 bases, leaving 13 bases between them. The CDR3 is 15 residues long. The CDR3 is CASSLAGIGTGELFF. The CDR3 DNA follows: TGTGCCAGCAGCTTGGCAGGAATAGGTACCGGGGAGCTGTTTTTT.

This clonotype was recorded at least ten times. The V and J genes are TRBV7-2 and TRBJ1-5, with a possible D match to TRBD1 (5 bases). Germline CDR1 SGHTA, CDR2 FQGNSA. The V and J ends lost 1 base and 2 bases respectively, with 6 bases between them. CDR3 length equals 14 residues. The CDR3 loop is CASSLVGGNQPQHF. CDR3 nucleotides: TGTGCCAGCAGCTTAGTAGGGGGCAATCAGCCCCAGCATTTT.

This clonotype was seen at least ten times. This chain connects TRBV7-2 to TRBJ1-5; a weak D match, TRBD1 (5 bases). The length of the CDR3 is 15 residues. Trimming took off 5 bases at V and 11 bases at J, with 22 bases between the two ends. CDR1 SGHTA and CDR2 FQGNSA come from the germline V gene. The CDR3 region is CASSGHRVGALSQHF. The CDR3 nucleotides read TGTGCCAGCAGCGGACACCGAGTTGGGGCATTGTCCCAGCATTTT.

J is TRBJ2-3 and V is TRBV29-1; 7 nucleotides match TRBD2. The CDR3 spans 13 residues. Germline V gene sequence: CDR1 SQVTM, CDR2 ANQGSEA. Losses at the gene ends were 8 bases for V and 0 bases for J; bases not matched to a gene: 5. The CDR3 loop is CSLAAGSTDTQYF. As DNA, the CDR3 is TGCAGCCTAGCGGCGGGGAGCACAGATACGCAGTATTTT.

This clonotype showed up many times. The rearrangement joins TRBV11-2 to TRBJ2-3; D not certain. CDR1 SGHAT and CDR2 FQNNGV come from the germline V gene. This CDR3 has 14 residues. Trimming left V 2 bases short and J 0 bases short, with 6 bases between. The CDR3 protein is CASSLRASTDTQYF. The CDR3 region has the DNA TGTGCCAGCAGCTTACGTGCTAGCACAGATACGCAGTATTTT.

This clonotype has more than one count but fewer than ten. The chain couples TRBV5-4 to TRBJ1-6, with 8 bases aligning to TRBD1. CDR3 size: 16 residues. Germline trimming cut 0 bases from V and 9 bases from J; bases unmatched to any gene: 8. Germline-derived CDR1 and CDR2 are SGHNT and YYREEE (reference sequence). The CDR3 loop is CASSLDRQGRSSPLHF. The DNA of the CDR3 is TGTGCCAGCAGCTTGGACAGACAGGGGAGGAGTTCACCCCTCCACTTT.

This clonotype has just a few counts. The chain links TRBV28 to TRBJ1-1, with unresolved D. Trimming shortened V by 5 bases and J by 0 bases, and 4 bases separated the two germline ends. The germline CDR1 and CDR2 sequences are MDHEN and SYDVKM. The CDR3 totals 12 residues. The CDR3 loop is CASSLLNTEAFF. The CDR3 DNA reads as TGTGCCAGCAGTCTCCTGAACACTGAAGCTTTCTTT.

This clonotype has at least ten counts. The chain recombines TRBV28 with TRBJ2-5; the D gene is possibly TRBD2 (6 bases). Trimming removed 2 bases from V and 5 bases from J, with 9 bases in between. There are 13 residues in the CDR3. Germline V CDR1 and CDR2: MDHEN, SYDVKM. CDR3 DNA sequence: TGTGCCAGCAGTTTACTAGCGCGGGAGACCCAGTACTTC. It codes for CASSLLARETQYF.

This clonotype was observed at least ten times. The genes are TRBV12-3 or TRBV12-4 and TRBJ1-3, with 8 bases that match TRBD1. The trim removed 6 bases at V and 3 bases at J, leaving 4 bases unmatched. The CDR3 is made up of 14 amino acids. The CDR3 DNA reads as TGTGCCAGCAGGCGGACAGGGATTGGAAACACCATATATTTT. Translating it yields CASRRTGIGNTIYF.

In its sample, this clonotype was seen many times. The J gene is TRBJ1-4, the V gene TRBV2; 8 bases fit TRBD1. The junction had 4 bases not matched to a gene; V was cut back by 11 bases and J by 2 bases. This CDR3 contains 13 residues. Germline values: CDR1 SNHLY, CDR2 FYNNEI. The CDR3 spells CAGYRGTNEKLFF. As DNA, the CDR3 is TGTGCCGGCTACAGGGGGACTAATGAAAAACTGTTTTTT.